The 25 T cell receptor beta chains below were found in one sample sequenced in a study of T cells in Graves' hyperthyroidism and ophthalmopathy. TCR beta CDR3 regions were amplified from RNA transcripts. In the first-round RT-PCR of the TCR CDR3, the HTBI primer set was used. One entry per CDR3 protein, called by TCRdb with MiXCR from the multiplex PCR reads. The sample contains roughly 380,000 distinct CDR3 sequences, about 19% of which appear only once. The sequencing sample was made of blood. The receptors here all came from a woman aged 18-29 years with Graves' hyperthyroidism.

Note on this clonotype: At one of its ends the junction is not consistent with the germline gene, which may arise from a read error. The chain joins TRBV2 to TRBJ1-1; D gene unclear. Germline V CDR1 and CDR2: SNHLY, FYNNEI. The CDR3 spans 18 residues. CDR3 DNA sequence: TGTGCCAGAAGTGAAGCAAAACCGGGTCTCTCGTCTAACACTGAAGCTTTCTTT. Its translation is CARSEAKPGLSSNTEAFF.

There are many counts of this clonotype. The chain combines TRBV11-1 with TRBJ2-7; 7 nucleotides agree with TRBD2. This CDR3 contains 16 residues. Looked up from germline, CDR1 is SGHAT and CDR2 is FQDESV (reference sequence). After removal of 5 bases from V and 1 base from J, the junction contained 11 bases not matched to a gene. The CDR3 DNA sequence: TGTGCCAGCAGCAACGGGCCAAGCGGGACTTCCTACGAGCAGTACTTC. Translated, it gives CASSNGPSGTSYEQYF.

Many counts were recorded for this clonotype. The chain links TRBV15 to TRBJ1-5; 8 bases are shared with TRBD1. Germline V gives CDR1 LNHNV, CDR2 YYDKDF (reference sequence). The CDR3 extends over 15 amino acids. The junction had 4 bases not matched to a gene; V was cut back by 3 bases and J by 3 bases. CDR3 amino acids: CATSRWDRFNQPQHF. In DNA, the CDR3 is TGTGCCACCAGCAGGTGGGACAGGTTCAATCAGCCCCAGCATTTT. Drawing the rest from reference TRBV15 and TRBJ1-5, the complete variable domain is DAMVIQNPRYQVTQFGKPVTLSCSQTLNHNVMYWYQQKSSQAPKLLFHYYDKDFNNEADTPDNFQSRRPNTSFCFLDIRSPGLGDTAMYLCATSRWDRFNQPQHFGDGTRLSIL.

The chain uses TRBV6-2 or TRBV6-3 and TRBJ2-7, with a possible D match to TRBD2 (6 bases). Germline V lookup: CDR1 MNHEY, CDR2 SVGEGT. Trimming removed 7 bases at V and 5 bases at J, with 15 bases between. This CDR3 is built from 13 residues. The CDR3 region has the DNA TGTGCCAGCAAAATAGCGGACGTGGACGAGCAGTACTTC. It encodes CASKIADVDEQYF.

The rearrangement joins TRBV7-3 to TRBJ2-7, with 12 bases aligning to TRBD1. CDR3 length equals 15 residues. The V and J ends lost 5 bases and 5 bases, in that order; junction bases with no gene match: 7. Looked up from germline, CDR1 is SGHTA and CDR2 is FQGTGA. The CDR3 spells CASSDRDRGQNEQYF. DNA of the CDR3: TGTGCCAGCAGCGACCGGGACAGGGGGCAGAACGAGCAGTACTTC.

Ten or more counts support this clonotype. J is TRBJ1-5 and V is TRBV27; D is possibly TRBD1 (6 bases). In germline, CDR1 is MNHEY, CDR2 SMNVEV (reference sequence). The length of the CDR3 is 13 residues. Trimming took 4 bases from V and 6 from J, leaving 10 bases between them. The CDR3 reads CASSSQGPQPQHF. The CDR3 bases are TGTGCCAGCAGTTCACAGGGACCTCAGCCCCAGCATTTT.

This clonotype was seen only a few times. The rearrangement joins TRBV5-1 to TRBJ1-1; D may be TRBD1 (6 bases). The germline V and J ends were trimmed by 0 bases and 8 bases, with 11 bases remaining between them. The CDR3 has 13 residues. Germline loops: CDR1 SGHRS, CDR2 YFSETQ. The chain's CDR3 is CASSLEVGTEAFF. DNA for the CDR3: TGCGCCAGCAGCTTGGAGGTAGGGACAGAAGCTTTCTTT.

This clonotype was observed a handful of times. With a much larger clone just one base away, this may be a read error. V is TRBV6-1 and J is TRBJ1-1, with 7 positions matching TRBD1. The length of the CDR3 is 14 residues. Germline CDR1 is MNHNS and CDR2 is SASEGT. CDR3 in DNA: TGTGCCAGCAAAAACAGGGGAATGAACACTGAAGCTTGCTTT. Its translation is CASKNRGMNTEACF.

Ten or more counts support this clonotype. V usage is TRBV29-1 and J usage is TRBJ1-1; D is undetermined. CDR1 and CDR2 (germline): SQVTM, ANQGSEA. This CDR3 is 11 amino acids long. V lost 5 bases and J 1 base, leaving 5 bases between the germline ends. CDR3 protein: CSVRRNTEAFF. For the CDR3, the DNA is TGCAGCGTTAGAAGGAACACTGAAGCTTTCTTT.

This clonotype has at least ten counts. The V call is TRBV4-2, the J call TRBJ2-7; possible D gene TRBD2, 5 bases. CDR3 length: 13 amino acids. Trimming shortened V by 0 bases and J by 9 bases, and 12 bases separated the two germline ends. Germline V gene lookup returns CDR1 LGHNA and CDR2 YNFKEQ. The CDR3 DNA follows: TGTGCCAGCAGCCAAGATGTCGGGATTTGGCAGTACTTC. Translating gives CASSQDVGIWQYF.

Comments on this clonotype: Without the conserved terminal phenylalanine or tryptophan, this CDR3 likely stems from a read error. No DNA is shown, since the ends of the CDR3 on it are uncertain; the CDR3 is the one TCRdb lists. This sequence joins TRBV6-1 and TRBJ1-1; the DNA was not used to check the table's D call, TRBD1. The germline gives CDR1 MNHNS, CDR2 SASEGT. The CDR3 is 15 residues long, ends included. CDR3 amino acids: CASTQRGSGGTEAFV.

This clonotype was counted many times. The chain employs TRBV28 and TRBJ2-7; D is perhaps TRBD2 (5 bases). V was pared by 3 bases and J by 4 bases, with 13 bases between. The V gene's germline CDR1 is MDHEN and CDR2 SYDVKM. The CDR3 totals 14 residues. As DNA, the CDR3 is TGTGCCAGCAGTTTTCCCGGGGAGATATACGAGCAGTACTTC. Encoded protein: CASSFPGEIYEQYF. The variable domain in full, with the rest retrieved from reference TRBV28 and TRBJ2-7, is DVKVTQSSRYLVKRTGEKVFLECVQDMDHENMFWYRQDPGLGLRLIYFSYDVKMKEKGDIPEGYSVSREKKERFSLILESASTNQTSMYLCASSFPGEIYEQYFGPGTRLTVT.

At least ten counts were recorded for this clonotype. This sequence joins TRBV10-3 and TRBJ2-7, with 8 bases that match TRBD1. V was clipped by 3 bases and J by 0 bases; unmatched bases: 1. Germline CDR1 and CDR2: ENHRY and SYGVKD. This CDR3 comprises 14 residues. CDR3 region: CAISDGTGSYEQYF. The CDR3 DNA is TGTGCCATCAGTGATGGGACAGGCTCCTACGAGCAGTACTTC.

This clonotype was found many times. V and J are TRBV27 and TRBJ2-3; possibly TRBD2 for D (5 bases). V lost 4 bases and J lost 1, with 15 bases in between. CDR1 and CDR2 from the germline V gene are MNHEY and SMNVEV (reference sequence). The CDR3 is made up of 16 amino acids. CDR3 sequence: CASSSPRGERTDTQYF. In DNA, the CDR3 is TGTGCCAGCAGTTCACCTCGGGGAGAGCGCACAGATACGCAGTATTTT.

This clonotype was picked up many times. This sequence joins TRBV29-1 and TRBJ1-1; D perhaps matches TRBD1 (6 bases). Germline values: CDR1 SQVTM, CDR2 ANQGSEA. CDR3 length: 13 amino acids. V lost 5 bases and J lost 8, with 18 bases in between. CDR3 residues: CSVYQIQTGEAFF. The CDR3 DNA reads TGCAGCGTTTACCAAATTCAAACAGGGGAAGCTTTCTTT.

This clonotype was seen ten or more times. The rearrangement links TRBV6-5 to TRBJ1-1; D is unresolved. V was clipped by 0 bases and J by 0 bases, with 5 bases between them. The CDR3 runs 14 residues. Germline V lookup: CDR1 MNHEY, CDR2 SVGAGI. CDR3 sequence reads: CASSYSHMNTEAFF. CDR3 DNA: TGTGCCAGCAGTTACTCCCACATGAACACTGAAGCTTTCTTT.

This clonotype occurred many times. The rearrangement joins TRBV29-1 to TRBJ1-5; a possible D gene is TRBD1 (5 bases). The CDR3 extends over 12 amino acids. Germline CDR1 is SQVTM and CDR2 is ANQGSEA. Trimming took off 0 bases at V and 7 bases at J, with 7 bases between the two ends. The CDR3: CSVEDQGQPQHF. The DNA of the CDR3 is TGCAGCGTTGAAGATCAGGGCCAGCCCCAGCATTTT.

The chain uses TRBV20-1 and TRBJ1-5; D remains ambiguous. The germline gives CDR1 DFQATT, CDR2 SNEGSKA (reference sequence). Trimming stripped 5 bases from V and 1 base from J, with 21 bases between. This CDR3 comprises 17 residues. DNA for the CDR3: TGCAGTGCTGTCCGGAACCTTGGGTCGTGGAGCAATCAGCCCCAGCATTTT. Translating it yields CSAVRNLGSWSNQPQHF.

Many counts were recorded for this clonotype. J is TRBJ1-1 and V is TRBV6-2 or TRBV6-3; D may be TRBD1 (6 bases). CDR1 is MNHEY and CDR2 is SVGEGT in the germline V gene. The CDR3 has 16 residues. V lost 2 bases, J lost 6 bases, and 19 bases lay in between. Here the CDR3 DNA reads TGTGCCAGCAGTTACGGGTTGCAGGGGCCTGGGGCTGAAGCTTTCTTT. This codes for CASSYGLQGPGAEAFF.

In this sample, this clonotype turned up many times. The V gene is TRBV7-9, the J gene TRBJ2-1; maybe TRBD1 (5 bases). The germline gives CDR1 SEHNR, CDR2 FQNEAQ (reference sequence). Trimming took off 1 base at V and 4 bases at J, with 17 bases between the two ends. This CDR3 is built from 17 residues. The CDR3 DNA reads TGTGCCAGCAGCTTAGTAAGTGGGGCCCGAATATACAATGAGCAGTTCTTC. Translated, it gives CASSLVSGARIYNEQFF.

This clonotype was recorded at least ten times. The gene calls are TRBV3-1 and TRBJ1-1; no definite D call. V gave up 1 base and J gave up 0 bases, with 6 bases separating them. CDR3 length equals 14 residues. In germline, CDR1 is LGHDT, CDR2 YNNKEL (reference sequence). CDR3 sequence reads: CASSQGSLNTEAFF. In DNA form, the CDR3 reads TGTGCCAGCAGCCAAGGATCGTTGAACACTGAAGCTTTCTTT.

On this clonotype: It is likely a read error, because the conserved phenylalanine at the end of the CDR3 is missing. This chain uses TRBV5-5 with TRBJ2-7, with 9 bases identical to TRBD2. The CDR3 length is 14 residues. Unmatched junction bases numbered 2, after V lost 4 bases and J lost 0 bases. Germline V gene sequence: CDR1 SGHKS, CDR2 YYEKEE (reference sequence). The CDR3 region is CASSPSGVSYEQYY. Here the CDR3 DNA reads TGTGCCAGCAGCCCTAGCGGGGTCTCCTACGAGCAGTACTAC.

Ten or more counts support this clonotype. V is TRBV9 and J is TRBJ1-2; no definite D call. The CDR3 covers 14 residues. V lost 4 bases and J 4 bases, leaving 14 bases between the germline ends. Per the germline V gene, CDR1 is SGDLS and CDR2 is YYNGEE. DNA for the CDR3: TGTGCCAGCAGCCCCGACCCTGGCCCCTATGGCTACACCTTC. Its protein product is CASSPDPGPYGYTF.

This clonotype was observed at least ten times. V gene TRBV29-1 combines with J gene TRBJ2-7; D remains unclear. This CDR3 is 11 amino acids long. Germline loops: CDR1 SQVTM, CDR2 ANQGSEA. The germline V and J ends were trimmed by 4 bases and 6 bases, with 10 bases remaining between them. As DNA, the CDR3 is TGCAGCGTTGTAAGTCTGGCCGAGCAGTACTTC. This codes for CSVVSLAEQYF.

This clonotype was counted many times. J is TRBJ2-7 and V is TRBV6-1; 8 positions match TRBD1. From germline, CDR1 is MNHNS and CDR2 SASEGT. With V trimmed by 2 bases and J by 3 bases, 6 bases remained unmatched. CDR3 length: 15 residues. In DNA form, the CDR3 reads TGTGCCAGCAGTGAACAGACAGGGGACCACTACGAGCAGTACTTC. Residues: CASSEQTGDHYEQYF.